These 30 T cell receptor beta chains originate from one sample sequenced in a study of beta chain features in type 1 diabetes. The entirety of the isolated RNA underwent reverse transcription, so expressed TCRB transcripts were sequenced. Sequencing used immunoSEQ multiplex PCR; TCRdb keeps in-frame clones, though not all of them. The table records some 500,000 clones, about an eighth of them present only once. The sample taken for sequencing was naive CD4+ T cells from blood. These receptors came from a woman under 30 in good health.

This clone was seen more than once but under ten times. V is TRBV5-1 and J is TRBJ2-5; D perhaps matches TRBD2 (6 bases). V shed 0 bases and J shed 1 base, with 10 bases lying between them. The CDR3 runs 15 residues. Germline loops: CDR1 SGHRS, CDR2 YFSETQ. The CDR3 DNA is TGCGCCAGCAGCTTGGTCGGAGGGATCCAAGAGACCCAGTACTTC. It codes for CASSLVGGIQETQYF.

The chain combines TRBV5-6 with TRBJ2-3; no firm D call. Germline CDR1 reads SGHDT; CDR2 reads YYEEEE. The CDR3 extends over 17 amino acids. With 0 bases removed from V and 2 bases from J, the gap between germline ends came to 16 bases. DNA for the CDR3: TGTGCCAGCAGCTTGGTAGTTACGGGCAGGTACACAGATACGCAGTATTTT. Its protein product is CASSLVVTGRYTDTQYF.

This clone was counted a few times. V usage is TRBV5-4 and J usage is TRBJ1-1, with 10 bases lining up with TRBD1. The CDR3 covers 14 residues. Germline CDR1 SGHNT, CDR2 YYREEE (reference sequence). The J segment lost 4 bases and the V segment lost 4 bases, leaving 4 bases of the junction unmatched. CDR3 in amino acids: CASSLRDRGTEAFF. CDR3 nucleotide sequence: TGTGCCAGCAGCCTCCGGGACAGGGGCACTGAAGCTTTCTTT. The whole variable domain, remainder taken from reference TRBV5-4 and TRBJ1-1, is ETGVTQSPTHLIKTRGQQVTLRCSSQSGHNTVSWYQQALGQGPQFIFQYYREEENGRGNFPPRFSGLQFPNYSSELNVNALELDDSALYLCASSLRDRGTEAFFGQGTRLTVV.

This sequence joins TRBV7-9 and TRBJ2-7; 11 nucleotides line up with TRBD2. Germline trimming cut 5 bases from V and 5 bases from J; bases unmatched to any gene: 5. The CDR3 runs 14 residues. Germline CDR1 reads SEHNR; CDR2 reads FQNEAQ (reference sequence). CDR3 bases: TGTGCCAGCAGCCACCCGGGACTAGCGGACGAGCAGTACTTC. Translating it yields CASSHPGLADEQYF.

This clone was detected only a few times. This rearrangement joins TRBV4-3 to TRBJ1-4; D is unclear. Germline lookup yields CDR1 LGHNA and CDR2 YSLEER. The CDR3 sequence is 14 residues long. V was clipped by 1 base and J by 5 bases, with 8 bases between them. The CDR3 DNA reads TGCGCCAGCAGCCAAGGGCCCTGGAATGAAAAACTGTTTTTT. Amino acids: CASSQGPWNEKLFF.

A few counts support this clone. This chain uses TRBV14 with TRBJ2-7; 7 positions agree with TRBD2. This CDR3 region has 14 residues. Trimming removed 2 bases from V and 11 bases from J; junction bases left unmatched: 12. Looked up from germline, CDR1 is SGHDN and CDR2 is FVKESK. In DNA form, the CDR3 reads TGTGCCAGCAGCCAAACCGGGACTACCGGGGCTAAGTACTTC. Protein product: CASSQTGTTGAKYF.

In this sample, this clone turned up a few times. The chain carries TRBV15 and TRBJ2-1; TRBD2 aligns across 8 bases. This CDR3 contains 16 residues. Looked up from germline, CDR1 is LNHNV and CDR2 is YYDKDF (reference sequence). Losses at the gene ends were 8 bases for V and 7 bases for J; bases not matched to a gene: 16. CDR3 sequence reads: CATGTRSPTERNEQFF. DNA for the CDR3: TGTGCCACCGGGACTAGGTCCCCAACCGAGAGGAATGAGCAGTTCTTC.

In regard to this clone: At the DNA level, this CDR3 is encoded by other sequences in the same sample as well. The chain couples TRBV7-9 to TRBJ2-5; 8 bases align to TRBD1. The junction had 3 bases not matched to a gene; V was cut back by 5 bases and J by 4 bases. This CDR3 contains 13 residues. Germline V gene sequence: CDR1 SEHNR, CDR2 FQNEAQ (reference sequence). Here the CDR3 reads CASSSTGGETQYF. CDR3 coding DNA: TGTGCCAGCAGCAGCACAGGGGGAGAGACCCAGTACTTC.

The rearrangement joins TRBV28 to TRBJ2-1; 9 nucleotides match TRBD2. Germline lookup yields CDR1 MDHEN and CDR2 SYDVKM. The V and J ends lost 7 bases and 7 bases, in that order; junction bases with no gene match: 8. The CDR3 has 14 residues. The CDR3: CASTPGLARNEQFF. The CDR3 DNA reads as TGTGCCAGCACCCCAGGACTAGCGAGGAATGAGCAGTTCTTC.

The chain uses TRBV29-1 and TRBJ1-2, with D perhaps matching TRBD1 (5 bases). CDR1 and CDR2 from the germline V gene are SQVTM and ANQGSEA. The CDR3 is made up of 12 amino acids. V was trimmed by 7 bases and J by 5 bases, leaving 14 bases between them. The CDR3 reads CSGESGTYGYTF. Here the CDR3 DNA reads TGCAGCGGTGAGTCCGGGACGTATGGCTACACCTTC.

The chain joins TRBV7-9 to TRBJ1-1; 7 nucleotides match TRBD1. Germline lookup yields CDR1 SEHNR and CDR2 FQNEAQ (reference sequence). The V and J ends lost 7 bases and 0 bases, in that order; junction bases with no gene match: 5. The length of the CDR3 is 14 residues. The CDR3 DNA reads TGTGCCAGCAAGGGGGGACAGCTGAACACTGAAGCTTTCTTT. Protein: CASKGGQLNTEAFF.

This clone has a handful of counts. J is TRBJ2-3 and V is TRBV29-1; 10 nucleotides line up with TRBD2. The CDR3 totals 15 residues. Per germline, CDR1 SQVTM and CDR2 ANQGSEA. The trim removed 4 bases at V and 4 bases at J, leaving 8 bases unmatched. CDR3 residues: CSVGSSGSAADTQYF. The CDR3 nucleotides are TGCAGCGTTGGGTCTAGCGGGAGTGCTGCAGATACGCAGTATTTT.

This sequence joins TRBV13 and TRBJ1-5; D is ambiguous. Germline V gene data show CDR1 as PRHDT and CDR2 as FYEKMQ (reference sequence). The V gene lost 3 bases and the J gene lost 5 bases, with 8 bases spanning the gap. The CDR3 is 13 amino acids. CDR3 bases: TGTGCCAGCAGCTTGGGATTGGATCAGCCCCAGCATTTT. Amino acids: CASSLGLDQPQHF.

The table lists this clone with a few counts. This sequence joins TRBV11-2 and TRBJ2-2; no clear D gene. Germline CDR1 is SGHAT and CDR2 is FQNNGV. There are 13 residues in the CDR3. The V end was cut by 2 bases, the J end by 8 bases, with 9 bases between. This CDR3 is CASSLWISGELFF. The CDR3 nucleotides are TGTGCCAGCAGCTTATGGATTTCTGGGGAGCTGTTTTTT.

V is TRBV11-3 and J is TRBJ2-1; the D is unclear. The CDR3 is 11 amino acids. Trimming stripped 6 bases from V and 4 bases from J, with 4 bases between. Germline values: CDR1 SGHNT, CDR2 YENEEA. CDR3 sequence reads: CASREYNEQFF. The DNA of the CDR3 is TGTGCCAGCAGGGAGTACAATGAGCAGTTCTTC. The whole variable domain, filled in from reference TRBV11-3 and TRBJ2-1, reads EAGVVQSPRYKIIEKKQPVAFWCNPISGHNTLYWYLQNLGQGPELLIRYENEEAVDDSQLPKDRFSAERLKGVDSTLKIQPAELGDSAVYLCASREYNEQFFGPGTRLTVL.

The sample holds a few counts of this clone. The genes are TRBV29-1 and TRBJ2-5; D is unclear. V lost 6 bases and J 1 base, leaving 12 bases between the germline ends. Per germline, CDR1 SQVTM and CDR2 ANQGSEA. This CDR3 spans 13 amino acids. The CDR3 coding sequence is TGCAGCGTCCACAATCCCCCCCAAGAGACCCAGTACTTC. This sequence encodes CSVHNPPQETQYF.

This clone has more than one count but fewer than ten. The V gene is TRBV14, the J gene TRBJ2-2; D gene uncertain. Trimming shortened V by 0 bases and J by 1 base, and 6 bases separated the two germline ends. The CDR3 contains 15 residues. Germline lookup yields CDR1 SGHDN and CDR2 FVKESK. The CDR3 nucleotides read TGTGCCAGCAGCCAAGACAGGTTGAACACCGGGGAGCTGTTTTTT. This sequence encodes CASSQDRLNTGELFF. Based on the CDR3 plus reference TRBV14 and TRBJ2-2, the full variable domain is EAGVTQFPSHSVIEKGQTVTLRCDPISGHDNLYWYRRVMGKEIKFLLHFVKESKQDESGMPNNRFLAERTGGTYSTLKVQPAELEDSGVYFCASSQDRLNTGELFFGEGSRLTVL.

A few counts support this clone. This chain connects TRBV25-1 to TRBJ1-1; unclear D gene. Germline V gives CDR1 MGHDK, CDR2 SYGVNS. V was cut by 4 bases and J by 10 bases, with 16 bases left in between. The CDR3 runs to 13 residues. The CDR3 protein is CASSAVLFGGAFF. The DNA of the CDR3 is TGTGCCAGCAGTGCGGTCTTATTTGGAGGAGCTTTCTTT.

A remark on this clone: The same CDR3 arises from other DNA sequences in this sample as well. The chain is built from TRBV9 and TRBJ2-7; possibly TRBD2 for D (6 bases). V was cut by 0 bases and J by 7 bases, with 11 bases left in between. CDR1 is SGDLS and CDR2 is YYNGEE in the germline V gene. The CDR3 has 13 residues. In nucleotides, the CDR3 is TGTGCCAGCAGCGTAGCGGGCAGCGGGGAGCAGTACTTC. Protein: CASSVAGSGEQYF.

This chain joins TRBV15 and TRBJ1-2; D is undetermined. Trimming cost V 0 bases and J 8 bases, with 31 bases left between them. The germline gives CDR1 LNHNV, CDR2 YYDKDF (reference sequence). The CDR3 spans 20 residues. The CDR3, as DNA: TGTGCCACCAGCAGAGATTTTTTGCAGCGAAAAATCGTTCCGTCGAGGGGCTACACCTTC. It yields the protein CATSRDFLQRKIVPSRGYTF.

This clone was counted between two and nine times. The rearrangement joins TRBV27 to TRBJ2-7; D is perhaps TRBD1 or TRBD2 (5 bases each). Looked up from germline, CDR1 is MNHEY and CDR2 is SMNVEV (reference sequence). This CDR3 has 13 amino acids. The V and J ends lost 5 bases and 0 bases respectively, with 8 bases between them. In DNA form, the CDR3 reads TGTGCCAGCAGTAAGGGGAGCTCCTACGAGCAGTACTTC. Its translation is CASSKGSSYEQYF.

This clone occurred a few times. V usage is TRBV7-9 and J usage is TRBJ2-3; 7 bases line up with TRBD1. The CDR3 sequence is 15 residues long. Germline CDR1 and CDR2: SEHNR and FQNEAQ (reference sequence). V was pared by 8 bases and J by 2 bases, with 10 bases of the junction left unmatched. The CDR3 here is CASPTGTAITDTQYF. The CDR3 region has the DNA TGTGCCAGCCCCACCGGGACAGCGATCACAGATACGCAGTATTTT.

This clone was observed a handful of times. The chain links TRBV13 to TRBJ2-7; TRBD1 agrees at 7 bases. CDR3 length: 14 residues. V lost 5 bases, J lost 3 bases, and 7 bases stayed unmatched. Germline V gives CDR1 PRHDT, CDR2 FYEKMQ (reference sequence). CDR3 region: CASSLTGTVYEQYF. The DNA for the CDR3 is TGTGCCAGCAGCCTAACCGGGACAGTCTACGAGCAGTACTTC.

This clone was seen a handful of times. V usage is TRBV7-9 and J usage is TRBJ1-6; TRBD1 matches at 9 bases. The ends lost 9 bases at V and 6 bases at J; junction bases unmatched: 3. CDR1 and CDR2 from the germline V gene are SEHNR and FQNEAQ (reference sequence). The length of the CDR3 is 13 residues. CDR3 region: CASSDRGNSPLHF. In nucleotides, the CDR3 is TGTGCCAGTTCGGACAGGGGTAATTCACCCCTCCACTTT.

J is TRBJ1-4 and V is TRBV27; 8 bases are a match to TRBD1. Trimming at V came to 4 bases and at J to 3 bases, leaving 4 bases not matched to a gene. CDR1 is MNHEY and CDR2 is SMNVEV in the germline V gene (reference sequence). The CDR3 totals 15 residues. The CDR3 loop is CASSSRDRPNEKLFF. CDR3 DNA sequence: TGTGCCAGCAGTTCGAGGGACAGGCCTAATGAAAAACTGTTTTTT.

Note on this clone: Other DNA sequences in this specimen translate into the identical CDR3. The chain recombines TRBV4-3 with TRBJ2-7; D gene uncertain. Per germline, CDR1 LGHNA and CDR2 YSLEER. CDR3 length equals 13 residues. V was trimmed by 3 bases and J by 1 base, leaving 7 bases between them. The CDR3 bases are TGCGCCAGCAGCCAGGGATTATCCTACGAGCAGTACTTC. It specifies CASSQGLSYEQYF.

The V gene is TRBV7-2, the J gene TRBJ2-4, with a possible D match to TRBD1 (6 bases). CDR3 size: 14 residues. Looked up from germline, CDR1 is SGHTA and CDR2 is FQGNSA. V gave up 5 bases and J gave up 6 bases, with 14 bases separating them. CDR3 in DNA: TGTGCCAGCAGCCAGGGGTCGGTGTCAAACATTCAGTACTTC. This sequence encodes CASSQGSVSNIQYF.

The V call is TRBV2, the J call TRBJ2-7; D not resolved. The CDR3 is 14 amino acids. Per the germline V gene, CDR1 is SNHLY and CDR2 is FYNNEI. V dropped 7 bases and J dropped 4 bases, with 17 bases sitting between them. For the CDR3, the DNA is TGTGCCAGCACTCCACCGGCCGGAACTTACGAGCAGTACTTC. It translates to CASTPPAGTYEQYF.

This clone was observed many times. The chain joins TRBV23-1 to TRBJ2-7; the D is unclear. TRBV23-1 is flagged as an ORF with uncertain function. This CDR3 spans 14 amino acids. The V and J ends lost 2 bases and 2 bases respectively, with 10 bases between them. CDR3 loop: CASSQLNRTYEQYV. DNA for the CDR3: TGCGCCAGCAGTCAACTTAACAGAACCTACGAGCAGTACGTC.

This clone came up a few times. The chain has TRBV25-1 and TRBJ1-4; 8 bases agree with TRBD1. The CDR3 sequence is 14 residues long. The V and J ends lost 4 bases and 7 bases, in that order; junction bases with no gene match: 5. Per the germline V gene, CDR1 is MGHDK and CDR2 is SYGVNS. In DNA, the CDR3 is TGTGCCAGCAGTGCCGAGACAGGGGTTGAAAAACTGTTTTTT. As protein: CASSAETGVEKLFF.